These 10 T cell receptor beta chains originate from one sample sequenced in a study of T cells in Graves' hyperthyroidism and ophthalmopathy (dated by TCRdb to about 2019). Library creation used multiplex PCR. The sequencing machine was an Illumina HiSeq 2000. Amplification of TCR beta CDR3 regions was carried out from RNA transcripts. The first round of RT-PCR for the TCR CDR3 was performed with the HTBI primer set and the Qiagen OneStep RT-PCR kit. TCRdb handled the public reads itself, with Q25 trimming in fastp and clone calling in MiXCR, and kept productive beta chains. Every distinct CDR3 protein forms one entry, paired with its most common genes and DNA. The sample profile shows 340,000 or so distinct CDR3 sequences; roughly 21% of them were found once. Around 45% of the sample is taken by the ten largest. Sequenced: blood. The receptors here all came from a woman between 45 and 65 years old with Graves' hyperthyroidism.

This clonotype was seen many times. The rearrangement links TRBV6-1 to TRBJ1-2; D is possibly TRBD1 (5 bases). V lost 7 bases, J lost 4 bases, and 16 bases lay in between. Germline CDR1 and CDR2: MNHNS and SASEGT. The CDR3 covers 14 residues. The DNA of the CDR3 is TGTGCCAGCACAAACCGGGACCGAGCCTATGGCTACACCTTC. It codes for CASTNRDRAYGYTF.

This clonotype turned up a few times. The gene calls are TRBV4-1 and TRBJ1-5; TRBD1 agrees at 8 bases. The CDR3 runs 15 residues. The junction had 3 bases not matched to a gene; V was cut back by 0 bases and J by 5 bases. Germline V gene lookup returns CDR1 MGHRA and CDR2 YSYEKL. CDR3 sequence: CASSQDPTGDQPQHF. The CDR3 bases are TGCGCCAGCAGCCAAGATCCGACAGGGGATCAGCCCCAGCATTTT.

This clonotype has just a few counts. The chain links TRBV6-1 to TRBJ2-1; 7 bases line up with TRBD2. Germline V gene sequence: CDR1 MNHNS, CDR2 SASEGT. This CDR3 has 14 amino acids. V dropped 10 bases and J dropped 1; count of bases not matched to a gene: 7. For the CDR3, the DNA is TGTGCCACACTGAGACTAGCATCCTACAATGAGCAGTTCTTC. Its translation: CATLRLASYNEQFF.

Ten or more counts support this clonotype. V usage is TRBV4-1 and J usage is TRBJ2-7, with unresolved D. The CDR3 runs 14 residues. With 0 bases removed from V and 7 bases from J, the gap between germline ends came to 13 bases. Germline values: CDR1 MGHRA, CDR2 YSYEKL. The CDR3 loop reads CASSQETRLSEQYF. In DNA form, the CDR3 reads TGCGCCAGCAGCCAAGAGACTCGACTCTCGGAGCAGTACTTC.

This clonotype was seen repeatedly, ten times or more. The CDR3: CATSDSGTGRNIQYF. The DNA of the CDR3 is TGTGCCACCAGTGATTCCGGGACAGGGAGGAACATTCAGTACTTC. V and J are TRBV24-1 and TRBJ2-4; 9 positions match TRBD1. The CDR3 loop spans 15 amino acids. J lost 7 bases, V lost 2 bases, and 5 bases had no gene match. The germline V gene encodes CDR1 KGHDR and CDR2 SFDVKD.

In the case of this clonotype: This may come from a read error, since a much larger clone is one base off. V gene TRBV5-1 combines with J gene TRBJ2-1; 8 nucleotides line up with TRBD2. This CDR3 has 13 residues. Germline assignment: CDR1 SGHRS and CDR2 YFSETQ. The CDR3 bases are TGCACCAGCAGCTTGGCATACGGGACTAGTAAGTTCTTC. Protein product: CTSSLAYGTSKFF.

This clonotype was recorded at least ten times. This sequence joins TRBV2 and TRBJ1-2; D possibly corresponds to TRBD1 (5 bases). Trimming removed 6 bases at V and 8 bases at J, with 10 bases between. The CDR3 is made up of 11 amino acids. Germline V lookup: CDR1 SNHLY, CDR2 FYNNEI. CDR3 protein: CASSSGFGYTF. The CDR3 DNA is TGTGCCAGCAGCTCAGGGTTCGGCTACACCTTC.

In its sample, this clonotype was seen many times. The V call is TRBV7-2, the J call TRBJ1-1, with D perhaps matching TRBD1 (6 bases). Per the germline V gene, CDR1 is SGHTA and CDR2 is FQGNSA. The CDR3 spans 13 residues. Trimming took 6 bases from V and 7 from J, leaving 15 bases between them. The CDR3 region is CASRTWGPNEAFF. CDR3 coding DNA: TGTGCCAGCAGAACCTGGGGGCCTAATGAAGCTTTCTTT.

Only a few counts were recorded for this clonotype. This chain links TRBV6-2 or TRBV6-3 with TRBJ2-4; a weak D match, TRBD2 (6 bases). CDR1 MNHEY and CDR2 SVGEGT come from the germline V gene. V lost 5 bases, J lost 0 bases, and 14 bases lay in between. This CDR3 has 16 residues. The CDR3: CASSPLGGVAKNIQYF. CDR3 nucleotides: TGTGCCAGCAGTCCCCTCGGCGGGGTAGCCAAAAACATTCAGTACTTC.

The rearrangement links TRBV20-1 to TRBJ1-1; D call uncertain. Trimming cost V 1 base and J 1 base, with 10 bases left between them. The CDR3 is 14 amino acids. Germline loops: CDR1 DFQATT, CDR2 SNEGSKA (reference sequence). The CDR3 region is CSARGGSGNTEAFF. The CDR3, as DNA: TGCAGTGCTAGAGGTGGCTCGGGGAACACTGAAGCTTTCTTT.